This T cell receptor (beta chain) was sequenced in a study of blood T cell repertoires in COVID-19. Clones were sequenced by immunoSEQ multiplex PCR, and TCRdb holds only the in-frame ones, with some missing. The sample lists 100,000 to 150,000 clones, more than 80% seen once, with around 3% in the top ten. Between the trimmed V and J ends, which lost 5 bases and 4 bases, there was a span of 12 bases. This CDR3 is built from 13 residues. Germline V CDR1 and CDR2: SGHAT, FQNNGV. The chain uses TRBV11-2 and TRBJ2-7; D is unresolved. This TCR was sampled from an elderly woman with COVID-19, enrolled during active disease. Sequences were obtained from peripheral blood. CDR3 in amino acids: CASSRSRAYEQYF. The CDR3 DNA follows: TGTGCCAGCAGCAGAAGTAGAGCTTACGAGCAGTACTTC.